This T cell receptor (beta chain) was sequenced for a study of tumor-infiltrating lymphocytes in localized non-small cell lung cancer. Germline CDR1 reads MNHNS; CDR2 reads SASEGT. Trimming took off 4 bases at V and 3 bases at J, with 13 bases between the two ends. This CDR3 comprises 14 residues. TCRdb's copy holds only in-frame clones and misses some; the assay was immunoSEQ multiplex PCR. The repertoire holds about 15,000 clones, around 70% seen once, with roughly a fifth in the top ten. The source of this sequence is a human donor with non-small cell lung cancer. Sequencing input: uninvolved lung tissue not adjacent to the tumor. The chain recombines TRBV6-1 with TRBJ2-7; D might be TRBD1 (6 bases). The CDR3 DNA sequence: TGTGCCAGCAGTGGGAACAGGGTTAGCTACGAGCAGTACTTC. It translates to CASSGNRVSYEQYF.